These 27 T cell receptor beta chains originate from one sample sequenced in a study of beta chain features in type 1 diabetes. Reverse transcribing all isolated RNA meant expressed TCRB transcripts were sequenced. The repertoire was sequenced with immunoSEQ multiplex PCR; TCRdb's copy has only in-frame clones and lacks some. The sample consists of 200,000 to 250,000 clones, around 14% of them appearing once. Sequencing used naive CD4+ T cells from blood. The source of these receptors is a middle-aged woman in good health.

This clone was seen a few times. CDR3: CASSPTGDYEQYF. The DNA for the CDR3 is TGTGCCAGCAGTCCGACAGGGGACTACGAGCAGTACTTC. The gene calls are TRBV2 and TRBJ2-7, with TRBD1 matching 8 bases. The ends lost 5 bases at V and 3 bases at J; junction bases unmatched: 3. The CDR3 has 13 amino acids. Per the germline V gene, CDR1 is SNHLY and CDR2 is FYNNEI.

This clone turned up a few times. The CDR3 sequence: CASTGLAGHEQFF. CDR3 nucleotide sequence: TGCGCCAGCACGGGACTAGCGGGTCATGAGCAGTTCTTC. The V and J genes are TRBV10-2 and TRBJ2-1; 12 bases are shared with TRBD2. V gave up 7 bases and J gave up 8 bases; unmatched junction bases: 3. This CDR3 has 13 amino acids. Germline assignment: CDR1 WSHSY and CDR2 SAAADI.

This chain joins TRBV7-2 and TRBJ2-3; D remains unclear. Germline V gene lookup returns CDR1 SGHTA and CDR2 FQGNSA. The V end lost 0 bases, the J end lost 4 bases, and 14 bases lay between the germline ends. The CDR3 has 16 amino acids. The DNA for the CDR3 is TGTGCCAGCAGCTTAGCGGCACCTTCTTTGGCAGATACGCAGTATTTT. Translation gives CASSLAAPSLADTQYF.

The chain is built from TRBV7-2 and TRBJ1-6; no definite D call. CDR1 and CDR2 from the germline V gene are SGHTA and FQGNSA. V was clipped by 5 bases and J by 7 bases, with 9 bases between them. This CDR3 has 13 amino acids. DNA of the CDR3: TGTGCCAGCAGCCCGAGTTTAAATTCACCCCTCCACTTT. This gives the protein CASSPSLNSPLHF.

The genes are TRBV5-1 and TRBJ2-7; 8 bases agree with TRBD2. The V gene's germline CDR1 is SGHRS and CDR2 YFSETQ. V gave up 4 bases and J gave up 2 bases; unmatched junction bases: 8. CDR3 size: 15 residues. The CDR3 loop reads CASSPDTGGPYEQYF. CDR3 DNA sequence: TGCGCCAGCAGCCCCGATACGGGGGGGCCCTACGAGCAGTACTTC.

The CDR3 sequence: CASSLPRQQNTEAFF. CDR3 in DNA: TGTGCCAGCAGCTTACCAAGACAACAGAACACTGAAGCTTTCTTT. The chain uses TRBV7-8 and TRBJ1-1; D not certain. Trimming shortened V by 2 bases and J by 1 base, and 11 bases separated the two germline ends. Germline V gene lookup returns CDR1 SGHVS and CDR2 FQNEAQ. This CDR3 region has 15 residues.

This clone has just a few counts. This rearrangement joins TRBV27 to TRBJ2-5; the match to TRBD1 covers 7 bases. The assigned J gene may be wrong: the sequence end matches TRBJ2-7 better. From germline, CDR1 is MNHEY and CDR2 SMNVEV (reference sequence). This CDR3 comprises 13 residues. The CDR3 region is CASSFNRGYEQYF. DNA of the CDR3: TGTGCCAGCAGTTTCAACAGGGGATACGAGCAGTACTTC.

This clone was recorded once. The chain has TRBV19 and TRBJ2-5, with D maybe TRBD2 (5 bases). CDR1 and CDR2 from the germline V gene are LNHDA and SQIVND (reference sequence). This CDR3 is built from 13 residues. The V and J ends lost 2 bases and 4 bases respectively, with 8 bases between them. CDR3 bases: TGTGCCAGTAGTATACAAGGGAGAGAGACCCAGTACTTC. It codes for CASSIQGRETQYF. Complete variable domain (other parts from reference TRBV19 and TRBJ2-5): DGGITQSPKYLFRKEGQNVTLSCEQNLNHDAMYWYRQDPGQGLRLIYYSQIVNDFQKGDIAEGYSVSREKKESFPLTVTSAQKNPTAFYLCASSIQGRETQYFGPGTRLLVL.

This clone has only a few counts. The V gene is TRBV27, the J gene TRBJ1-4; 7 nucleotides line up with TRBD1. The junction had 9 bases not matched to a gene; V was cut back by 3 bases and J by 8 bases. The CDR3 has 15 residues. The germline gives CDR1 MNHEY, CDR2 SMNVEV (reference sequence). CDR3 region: CASSLRRTGWEKLFF. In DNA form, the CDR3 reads TGTGCCAGCAGTTTGCGACGGACAGGTTGGGAAAAACTGTTTTTT.

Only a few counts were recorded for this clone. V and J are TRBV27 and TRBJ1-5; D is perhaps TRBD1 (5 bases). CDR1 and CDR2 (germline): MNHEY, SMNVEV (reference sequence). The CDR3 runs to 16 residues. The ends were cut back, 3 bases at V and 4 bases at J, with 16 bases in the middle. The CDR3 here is CASSFGGAEANQPQHF. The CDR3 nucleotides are TGTGCCAGCAGTTTCGGAGGGGCGGAGGCAAATCAGCCCCAGCATTTT.

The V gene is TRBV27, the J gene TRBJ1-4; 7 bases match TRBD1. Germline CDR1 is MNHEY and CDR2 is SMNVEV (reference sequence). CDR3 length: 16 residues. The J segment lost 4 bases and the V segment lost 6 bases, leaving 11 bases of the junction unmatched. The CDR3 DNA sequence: TGTGCCAGCAGGTTAGGCAGGGGGATCCGTAATGAAAAACTGTTTTTT. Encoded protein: CASRLGRGIRNEKLFF.

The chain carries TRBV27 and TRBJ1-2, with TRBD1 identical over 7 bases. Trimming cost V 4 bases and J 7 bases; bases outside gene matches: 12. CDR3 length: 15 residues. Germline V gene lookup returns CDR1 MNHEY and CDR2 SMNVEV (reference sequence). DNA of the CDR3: TGTGCCAGCAGTTCCTTGGGACAGATTCCTAGTGGCTACACCTTC. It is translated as CASSSLGQIPSGYTF.

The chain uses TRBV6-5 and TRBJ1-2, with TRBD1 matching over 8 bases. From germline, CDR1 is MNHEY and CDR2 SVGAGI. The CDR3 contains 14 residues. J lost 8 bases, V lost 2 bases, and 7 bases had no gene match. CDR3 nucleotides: TGTGCCAGCAGTTACCCAGGACAGGGTGAGGGCTACACCTTC. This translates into CASSYPGQGEGYTF.

DNA for the CDR3: TGCGCCAGCAGCTCCGGGACTAAAGAGACCCAGTACTTC. Protein product: CASSSGTKETQYF. This rearrangement joins TRBV5-1 to TRBJ2-5; 7 bases agree with TRBD2. The CDR3 has 13 amino acids. J was trimmed by 3 bases and V by 3 bases; bases with no gene match: 2. The germline gives CDR1 SGHRS, CDR2 YFSETQ.

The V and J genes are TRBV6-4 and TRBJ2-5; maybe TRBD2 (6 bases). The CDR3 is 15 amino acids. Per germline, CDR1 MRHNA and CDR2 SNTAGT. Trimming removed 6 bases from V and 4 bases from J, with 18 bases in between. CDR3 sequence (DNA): TGTGCCAGCAGCGCAACCGGCGGGGCCGCAGAGACCCAGTACTTC. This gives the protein CASSATGGAAETQYF.

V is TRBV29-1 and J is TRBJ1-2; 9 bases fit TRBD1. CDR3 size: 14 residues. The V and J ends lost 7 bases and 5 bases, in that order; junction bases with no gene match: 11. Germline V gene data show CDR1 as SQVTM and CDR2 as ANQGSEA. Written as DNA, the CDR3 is TGCAGCGCCACCCCGGGACAGGGACCTTATGGCTACACCTTC. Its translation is CSATPGQGPYGYTF.

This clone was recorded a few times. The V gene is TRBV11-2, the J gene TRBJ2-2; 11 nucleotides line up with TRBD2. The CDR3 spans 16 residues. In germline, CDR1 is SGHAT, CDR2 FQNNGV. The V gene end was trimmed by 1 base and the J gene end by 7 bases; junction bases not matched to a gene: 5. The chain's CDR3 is CASSLVLAGVHGELFF. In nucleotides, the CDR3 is TGTGCCAGCAGCTTAGTACTAGCGGGGGTTCACGGGGAGCTGTTTTTT.

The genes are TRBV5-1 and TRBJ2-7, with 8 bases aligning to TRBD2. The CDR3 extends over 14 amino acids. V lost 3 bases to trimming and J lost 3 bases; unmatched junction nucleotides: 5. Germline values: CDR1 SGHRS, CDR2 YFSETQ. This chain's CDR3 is CASSSGGTGYEQYF. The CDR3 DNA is TGCGCCAGCAGCTCGGGGGGGACTGGCTACGAGCAGTACTTC.

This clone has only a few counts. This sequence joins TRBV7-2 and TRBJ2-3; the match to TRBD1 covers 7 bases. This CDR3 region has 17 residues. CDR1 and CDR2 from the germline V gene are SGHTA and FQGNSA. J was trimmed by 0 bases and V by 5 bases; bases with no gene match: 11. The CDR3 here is CASSVQGSRTSTDTQYF. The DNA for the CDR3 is TGTGCCAGCAGCGTACAGGGGTCCAGAACTAGCACAGATACGCAGTATTTT.

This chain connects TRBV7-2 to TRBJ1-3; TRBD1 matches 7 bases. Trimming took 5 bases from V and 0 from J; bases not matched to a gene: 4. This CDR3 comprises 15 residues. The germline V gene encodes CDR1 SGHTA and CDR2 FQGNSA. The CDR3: CASSTDRASGNTIYF. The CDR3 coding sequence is TGTGCCAGCAGCACCGACAGGGCCTCTGGAAACACCATATATTTT. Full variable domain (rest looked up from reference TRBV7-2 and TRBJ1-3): GAGVSQSPSNKVTEKGKDVELRCDPISGHTALYWYRQSLGQGLEFLIYFQGNSAPDKSGLPSDRFSAERTGGSVSTLTIQRTQQEDSAVYLCASSTDRASGNTIYFGEGSWLTVV.

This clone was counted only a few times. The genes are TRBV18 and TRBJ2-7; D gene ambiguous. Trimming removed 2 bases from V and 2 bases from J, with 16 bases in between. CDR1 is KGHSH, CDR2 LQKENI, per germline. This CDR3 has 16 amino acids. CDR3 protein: CASSPTSQTVPYEQYF. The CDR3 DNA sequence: TGTGCCAGCTCACCAACCTCCCAAACGGTTCCCTACGAGCAGTACTTC.

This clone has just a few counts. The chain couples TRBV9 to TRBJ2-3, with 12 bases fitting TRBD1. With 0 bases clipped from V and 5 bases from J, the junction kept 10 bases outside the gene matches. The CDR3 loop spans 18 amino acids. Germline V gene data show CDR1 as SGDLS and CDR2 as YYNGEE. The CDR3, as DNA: TGTGCCAGCAGCGTAGACCCACCGGGACAGGGGGCGAAAGATACGCAGTATTTT. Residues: CASSVDPPGQGAKDTQYF.

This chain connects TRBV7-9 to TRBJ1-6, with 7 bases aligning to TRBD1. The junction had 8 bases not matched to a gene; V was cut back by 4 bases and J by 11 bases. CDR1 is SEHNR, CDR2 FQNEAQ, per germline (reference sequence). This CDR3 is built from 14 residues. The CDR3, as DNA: TGTGCCAGCAGCTCGACAGGGCGAATCGCACCCCTCCACTTT. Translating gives CASSSTGRIAPLHF.

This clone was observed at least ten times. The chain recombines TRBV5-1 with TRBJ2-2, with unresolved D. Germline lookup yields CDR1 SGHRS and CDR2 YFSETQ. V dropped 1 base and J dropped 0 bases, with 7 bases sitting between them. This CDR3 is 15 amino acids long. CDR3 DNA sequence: TGCGCCAGCAGCTTGTTGCGAGCGAACACCGGGGAGCTGTTTTTT. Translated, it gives CASSLLRANTGELFF.

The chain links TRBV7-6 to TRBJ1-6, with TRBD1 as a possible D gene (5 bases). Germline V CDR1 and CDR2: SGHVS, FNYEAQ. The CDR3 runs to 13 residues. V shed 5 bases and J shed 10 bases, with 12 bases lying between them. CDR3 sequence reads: CASSPPGGSPLHF. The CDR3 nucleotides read TGTGCCAGCAGCCCCCCCGGGGGGTCACCCCTCCACTTT.

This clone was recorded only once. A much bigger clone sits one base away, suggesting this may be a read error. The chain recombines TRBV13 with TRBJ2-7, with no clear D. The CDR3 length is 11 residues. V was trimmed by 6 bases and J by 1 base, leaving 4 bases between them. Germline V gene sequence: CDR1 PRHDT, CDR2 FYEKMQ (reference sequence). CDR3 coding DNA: TGTGCCAGCAGTCCTTCCTACGAGCAGTACTTC. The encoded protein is CASSPSYEQYF.

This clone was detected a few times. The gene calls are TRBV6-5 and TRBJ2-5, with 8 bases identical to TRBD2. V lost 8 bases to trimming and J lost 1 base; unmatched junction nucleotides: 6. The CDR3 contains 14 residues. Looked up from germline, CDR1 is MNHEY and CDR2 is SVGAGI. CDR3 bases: TGTGCCAGCTGCAGGACTAGCCGCCAAGAGACCCAGTACTTC. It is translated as CASCRTSRQETQYF.